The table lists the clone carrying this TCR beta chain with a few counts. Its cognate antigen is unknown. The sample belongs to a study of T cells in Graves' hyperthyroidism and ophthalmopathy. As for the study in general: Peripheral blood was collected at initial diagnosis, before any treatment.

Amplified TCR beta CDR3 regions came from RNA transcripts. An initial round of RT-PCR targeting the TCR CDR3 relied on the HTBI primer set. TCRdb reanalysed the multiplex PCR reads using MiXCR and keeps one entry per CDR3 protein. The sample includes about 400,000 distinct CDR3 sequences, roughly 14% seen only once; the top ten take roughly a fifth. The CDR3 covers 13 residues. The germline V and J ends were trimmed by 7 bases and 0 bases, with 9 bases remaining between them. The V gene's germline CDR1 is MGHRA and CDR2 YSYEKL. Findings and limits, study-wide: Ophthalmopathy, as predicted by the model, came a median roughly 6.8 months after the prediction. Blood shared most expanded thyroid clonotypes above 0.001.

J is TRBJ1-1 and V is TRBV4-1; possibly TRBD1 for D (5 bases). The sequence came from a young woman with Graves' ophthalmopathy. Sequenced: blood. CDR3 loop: CASTRVLNTEAFF. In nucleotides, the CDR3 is TGCGCCAGCACCAGGGTACTGAACACTGAAGCTTTCTTT.